This T cell receptor (beta chain) stems from a study of cytomegalovirus exposure and HLA in healthy donors. Findings and caveats of the study: Certain sequence variants were highly shared and formed a cluster, and this cluster was likely a sequencing artifact. CMV serostatus was the only immune exposure information that was available.

Germline V CDR1 and CDR2: SGHNT, YYREEE (reference sequence). The V segment lost 3 bases and the J segment 6 bases; nucleotides outside the gene matches: 6. The CDR3 loop spans 13 amino acids. Use of 60 Vbeta and 13 Jbeta primers characterized the PCR. Produced via immunoSEQ multiplex PCR; TCRdb's table is partial and in-frame only. The sample lists over 110,000 clones, approximately 80% seen once, with approximately 2.5% in the top ten. A word on this clone: The antigen remains undetermined.

This sequence was found in a woman between 18 and 29 years old in good health and CMV-seropositive. This chain links TRBV5-4 with TRBJ2-7; TRBD1 matches 7 bases. The material sequenced was PBMCs. This CDR3 reads CASSSTGPFEQYF. The DNA of the CDR3 is TGTGCCAGCAGCTCGACAGGGCCCTTCGAGCAGTACTTC.